This T cell receptor beta chain came from a study of blood T cell repertoires in COVID-19. For the study at large: The United States, Italy and Spain were the sources of the acute and convalescent COVID-19 samples. Sample material is recorded as cDNA or gDNA derived from T cells, B-cell-depleted T cells, or PBMCs.

Germline assignment: CDR1 MNHEY and CDR2 SVGAGI. V was shortened by 5 bases and J by 5 bases, with 9 bases between the two germline ends. The CDR3 runs to 12 residues. For this clone: Additional DNA sequences in this sample encode the identical CDR3.

Seattle researchers signed up patients amid active infection and tracked them longitudinally. Original analysis: Reference gene primer amplification yielded estimated nucleated cell counts. Profiling relied on immunoSEQ multiplex PCR, and the TCRdb table lists in-frame clones only, not all of them. V, J and clone size derive from that table, while D and trimming were established from the DNA sequence. Of 500,000 to 600,000 clones listed, 85% to 90% are singletons. Sequenced material: peripheral blood. This TCR derives from a woman aged 45-65 years with COVID-19, enrolled during active disease. The chain employs TRBV6-5 and TRBJ1-2; a possible D gene is TRBD1 (5 bases). The CDR3 reads CASSPGGYGYTF. The CDR3 DNA reads as TGTGCCAGCAGTCCCGGGGGGTATGGCTACACCTTC.